This entry is about one T cell receptor beta chain. Other DNA variants within this sample encode the same CDR3. This sample was included in a study of blood T cell repertoires in COVID-19. As for the study in general: Samples representing acute and convalescent COVID-19 were sourced from the United States, Italy and Spain. T cells, B-cell-depleted T cells, or PBMCs provided the cDNA or gDNA that served as material.

As processed by the authors: Reference gene primer amplification gave nucleated cell count estimates. Using immunoSEQ multiplex PCR, the repertoire was profiled, and TCRdb retains in-frame clones only, with some absent. V and J calls and clone size are as listed in that table; D and trimming were resolved from the DNA. Of 200,000 to 250,000 clones in the sample, about 85% were seen once. Trimming cost V 3 bases and J 7 bases, with 10 bases left between them. CDR3 length: 12 amino acids. CDR1 is GTSNPN, CDR2 SVGIG, per germline (reference sequence). This TCR derives from a man between 40 and 49 years old with acute or convalescent COVID-19. Sequenced input: peripheral blood. This sequence joins TRBV30 and TRBJ1-3; D not resolved. CDR3 residues: CAWSVRGNTIYF. The CDR3 nucleotides are TGTGCCTGGAGCGTTCGAGGCAACACCATATATTTT.